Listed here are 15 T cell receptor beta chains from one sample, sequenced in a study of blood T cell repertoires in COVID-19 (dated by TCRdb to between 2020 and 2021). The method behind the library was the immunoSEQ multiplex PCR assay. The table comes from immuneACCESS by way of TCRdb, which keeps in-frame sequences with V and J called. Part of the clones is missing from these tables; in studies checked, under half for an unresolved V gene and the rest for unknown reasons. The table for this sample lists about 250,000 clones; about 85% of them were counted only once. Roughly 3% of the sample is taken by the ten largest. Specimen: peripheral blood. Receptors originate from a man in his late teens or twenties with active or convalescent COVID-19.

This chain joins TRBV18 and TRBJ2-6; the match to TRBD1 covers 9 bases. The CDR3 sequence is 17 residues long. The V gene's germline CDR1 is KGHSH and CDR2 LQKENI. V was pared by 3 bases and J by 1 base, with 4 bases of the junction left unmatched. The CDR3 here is CASSPWTGVSGANVLTF. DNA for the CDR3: TGTGCCAGCTCACCTTGGACAGGGGTGTCTGGGGCCAACGTCCTGACTTTC.

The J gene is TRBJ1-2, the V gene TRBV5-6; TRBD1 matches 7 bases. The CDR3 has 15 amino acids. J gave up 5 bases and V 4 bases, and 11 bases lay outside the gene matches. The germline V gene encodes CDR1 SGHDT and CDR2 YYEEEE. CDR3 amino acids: CASSPDRAYWYGYTF. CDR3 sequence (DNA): TGTGCCAGCAGCCCCGACAGGGCATATTGGTATGGCTACACCTTC.

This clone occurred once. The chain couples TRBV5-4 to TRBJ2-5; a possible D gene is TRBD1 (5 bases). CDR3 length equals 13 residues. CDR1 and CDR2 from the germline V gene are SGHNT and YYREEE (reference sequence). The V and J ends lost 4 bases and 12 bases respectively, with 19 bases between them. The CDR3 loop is CASSPSGQGAKYF. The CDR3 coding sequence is TGTGCCAGCAGCCCCTCGGGCCAGGGTGCGAAGTACTTC.

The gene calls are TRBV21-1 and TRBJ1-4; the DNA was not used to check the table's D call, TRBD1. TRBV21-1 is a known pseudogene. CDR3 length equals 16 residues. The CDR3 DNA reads TGTGCCAGCAGCAAACCAGGGCGCAGAACTAATGAAAAACTGTTTTTT. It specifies CASSKPGRRTNEKLFF.

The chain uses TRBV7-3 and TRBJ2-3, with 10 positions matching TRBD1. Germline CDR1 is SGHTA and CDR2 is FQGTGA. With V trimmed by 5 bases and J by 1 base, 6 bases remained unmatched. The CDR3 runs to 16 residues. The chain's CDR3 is CASSPLTGGGTDTQYF. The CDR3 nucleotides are TGTGCCAGCAGCCCCCTGACAGGGGGCGGCACAGATACGCAGTATTTT. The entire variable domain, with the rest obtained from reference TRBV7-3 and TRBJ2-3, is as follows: GAGVSQTPSNKVTEKGKYVELRCDPISGHTALYWYRQSLGQGPEFLIYFQGTGAADDSGLPNDRFFAVRPEGSVSTLKIQRTERGDSAVYLCASSPLTGGGTDTQYFGPGTRLTVL.

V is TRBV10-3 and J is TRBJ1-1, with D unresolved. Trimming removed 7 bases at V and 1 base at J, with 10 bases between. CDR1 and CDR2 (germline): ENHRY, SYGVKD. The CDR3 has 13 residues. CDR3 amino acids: CAIKKQQNTEAFF. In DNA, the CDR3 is TGTGCCATCAAAAAACAGCAGAACACTGAAGCTTTCTTT.

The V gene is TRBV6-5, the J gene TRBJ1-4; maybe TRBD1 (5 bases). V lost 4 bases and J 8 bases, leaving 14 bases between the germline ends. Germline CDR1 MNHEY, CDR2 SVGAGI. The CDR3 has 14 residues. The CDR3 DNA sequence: TGTGCCAGCAGTTCCGGGACTTTGGGGGAAAAACTGTTTTTT. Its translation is CASSSGTLGEKLFF.

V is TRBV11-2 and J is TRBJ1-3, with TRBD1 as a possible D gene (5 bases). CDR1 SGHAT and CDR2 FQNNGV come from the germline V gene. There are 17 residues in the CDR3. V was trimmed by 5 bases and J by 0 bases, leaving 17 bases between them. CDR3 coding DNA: TGTGCCAGCAGCAGACGCGACAGATTTATCTCTGGAAACACCATATATTTT. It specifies CASSRRDRFISGNTIYF. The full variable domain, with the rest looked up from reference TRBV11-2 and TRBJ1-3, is EAGVAQSPRYKIIEKRQSVAFWCNPISGHATLYWYQQILGQGPKLLIQFQNNGVVDDSQLPKDRFSAERLKGVDSTLKIQPAKLEDSAVYLCASSRRDRFISGNTIYFGEGSWLTVV.

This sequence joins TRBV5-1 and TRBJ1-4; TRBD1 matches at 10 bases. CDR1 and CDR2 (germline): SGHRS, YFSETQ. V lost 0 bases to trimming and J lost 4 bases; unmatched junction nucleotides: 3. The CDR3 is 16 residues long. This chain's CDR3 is CASSLGQGADNEKLFF. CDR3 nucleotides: TGCGCCAGCAGCTTGGGACAGGGGGCGGATAATGAAAAACTGTTTTTT.

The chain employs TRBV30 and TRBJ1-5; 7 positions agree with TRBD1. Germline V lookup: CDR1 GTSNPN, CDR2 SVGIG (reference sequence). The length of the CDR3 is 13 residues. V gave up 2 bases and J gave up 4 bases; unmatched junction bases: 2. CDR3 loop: CAWSSGGNQPQHF. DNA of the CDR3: TGTGCCTGGAGTTCAGGGGGGAATCAGCCCCAGCATTTT.

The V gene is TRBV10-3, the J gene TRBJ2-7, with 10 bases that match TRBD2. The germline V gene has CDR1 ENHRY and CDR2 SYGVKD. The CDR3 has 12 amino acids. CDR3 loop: CATQREGHEQYF. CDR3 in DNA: TGTGCTACCCAGCGGGAGGGTCACGAGCAGTACTTC.

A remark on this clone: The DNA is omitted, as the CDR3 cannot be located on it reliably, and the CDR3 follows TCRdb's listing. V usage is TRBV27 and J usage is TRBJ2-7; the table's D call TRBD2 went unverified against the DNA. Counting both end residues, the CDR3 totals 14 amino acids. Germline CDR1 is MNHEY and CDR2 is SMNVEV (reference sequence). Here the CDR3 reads CASSSSGGLYEQYF.

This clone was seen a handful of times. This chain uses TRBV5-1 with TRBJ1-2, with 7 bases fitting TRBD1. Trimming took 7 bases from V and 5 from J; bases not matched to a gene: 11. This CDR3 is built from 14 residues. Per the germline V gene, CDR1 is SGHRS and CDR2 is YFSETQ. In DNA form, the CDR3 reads TGCGCCAGCCAATCGACAGGGTCGGCTTATGGCTACACCTTC. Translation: CASQSTGSAYGYTF.

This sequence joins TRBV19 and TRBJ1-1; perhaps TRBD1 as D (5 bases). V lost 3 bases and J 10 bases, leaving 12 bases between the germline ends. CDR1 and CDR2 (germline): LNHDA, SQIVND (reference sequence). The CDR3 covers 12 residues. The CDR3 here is CASSMWGDGAFF. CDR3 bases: TGTGCCAGTAGTATGTGGGGGGACGGAGCTTTCTTT. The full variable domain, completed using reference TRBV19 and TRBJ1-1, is DGGITQSPKYLFRKEGQNVTLSCEQNLNHDAMYWYRQDPGQGLRLIYYSQIVNDFQKGDIAEGYSVSREKKESFPLTVTSAQKNPTAFYLCASSMWGDGAFFGQGTRLTVV.

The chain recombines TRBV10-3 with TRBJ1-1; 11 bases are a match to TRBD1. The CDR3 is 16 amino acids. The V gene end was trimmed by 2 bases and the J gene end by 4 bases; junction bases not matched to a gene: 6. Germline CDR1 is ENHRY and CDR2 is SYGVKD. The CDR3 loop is CAISERGQGAFTEAFF. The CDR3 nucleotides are TGTGCCATCAGTGAGCGCGGACAGGGGGCATTCACTGAAGCTTTCTTT.